The rows below give T cell receptor beta chains drawn from one sample of a study of patients and donors after allogeneic stem cell transplantation. TCRdb re-analysed the RT-PCR reads in MiXCR, keeping a single row per CDR3 protein. The repertoire holds approximately 250,000 distinct CDR3 sequences, over 12% seen once, with 9.5% to 13% in the top ten. Sequenced material: blood, either unsorted or a sorted T cell fraction (not recorded which). Source of these receptors: a human donor who was either an allogeneic HSCT recipient or a stem cell or donor lymphocyte infusion donor (not recorded which). It is not recorded whose cells these are; they may come from a transplant donor. CDR3s include the opening cysteine and the closing phenylalanine or tryptophan. D genes are given only for firm matches. Clone sizes are given selectively: once, few, many, or a class where the clone is expanded.

j_gene	abundance	d_gene	v_gene	CDR3nt	CDR3aa
TRBJ2-2	NA	NA	TRBV18	TGTGCCAGCTCACCACCGGCCGGGGAGTCCGGGGAGCTGTTTTTT	CASSPPAGESGELFF
TRBJ2-5	few	TRBD2	TRBV20-1	TGCAGTGCTAGAGATCCCCGACTAGCGTCGGAGACCCAGTACTTC	CSARDPRLASETQYF
TRBJ1-2	NA	NA	TRBV5-1	TGCGCCAGCAGGACAGCAAGTCTAGATAACTATGGCTACACCTTC	CASRTASLDNYGYTF
TRBJ1-5	NA	TRBD1	TRBV3-1	TGTGCCAGCAGCTCTCTTGGGAAAGGGGGCGAGCAGCCCCAGCATTTT	CASSSLGKGGEQPQHF
TRBJ2-1	few	NA	TRBV2	TGTGCCAGCAGTGAGGGGGGGCTCTACTACAATGAGCAGTTCTTC	CASSEGGLYYNEQFF
TRBJ1-1	few	TRBD1	TRBV29-1	TGCAGCGTCGAAAGGCGACAGGGGGCGGGAGACACTGAAGCTTTCTTT	CSVERRQGAGDTEAFF
TRBJ1-5	few	TRBD1	TRBV19	TGTGCCAGTGGTAGCCGGGACAGGATAAGAGGCAATCAGCCCCAGCATTTT	CASGSRDRIRGNQPQHF
TRBJ2-3	few	TRBD2	TRBV5-5	TGTGCCAGCAGCAGGATAGCGGGGGGGCTCGTGGATACGCAGTATTTT	CASSRIAGGLVDTQYF
TRBJ2-5	NA	NA	TRBV5-1	TGCGCCAGCAGCTTGGGTAGGACCCCCTGGGGAGAGACCCAGTACTTC	CASSLGRTPWGETQYF
TRBJ2-4	NA	NA	TRBV6-1	TGTGCCAGCAGTGGTTCAGAAAAAAACATTCAGTACTTC	CASSGSEKNIQYF
TRBJ1-3	few	TRBD1	TRBV30	TGTGCCTGGAGAAGGGACAGGGGATCTGGAAACACCATATATTTT	CAWRRDRGSGNTIYF
TRBJ2-7	NA	NA	TRBV11-3	TGTGCCAGCAGCTTCTCTGGGACGAGCTCCTACGAGCAGTACTTC	CASSFSGTSSYEQYF
TRBJ1-1	few	NA	TRBV12-3/TRBV12-4	TGTGCCAGCACCCTGGGGGGGGCCCGAATGGAGACTGAAGCTTTCTTT	CASTLGGARMETEAFF
TRBJ2-5	few	NA	TRBV2	TGTGCCAGCACCCTGGCAGGGTTGGGAGAGACCCAGTACTTC	CASTLAGLGETQYF
TRBJ2-1	few	NA	TRBV11-3	TGTGCCAGCAGCTTAGAATCCCATGAGCAGTTCTTC	CASSLESHEQFF
TRBJ1-5	NA	NA	TRBV9	TGTGCCAGCAGCGTTACAGATTCCTTTCAGCCCCAGCATTTT	CASSVTDSFQPQHF
TRBJ1-2	many	TRBD1	TRBV12-3/TRBV12-4	TGTGCCAGCAGCCGGACAGGGGAAAATGGCTACACCTTC	CASSRTGENGYTF
TRBJ2-5	many	TRBD2	TRBV12-3/TRBV12-4	TGTGCCACTGGGACTAGCGCAGAGACCCAGTACTTC	CATGTSAETQYF
TRBJ1-5	NA	TRBD1	TRBV20-1	TGCAGTGCTAGCGGACAGGTTAATGATCGCAATCAGCCCCAGCATTTT	CSASGQVNDRNQPQHF
TRBJ2-3	many	NA	TRBV10-3	TGTGCCATCAGCCGGGGAGTTGGGACAGATACGCAGTATTTT	CAISRGVGTDTQYF
TRBJ2-2	few	TRBD1	TRBV10-3	TGTGCCATCAGTGAGGACAGGGGCACCCGGCGGGAGCTGTTTTTT	CAISEDRGTRRELFF
TRBJ2-5	NA	TRBD2	TRBV5-6	TGTGCCAGCAGCCATCCTAGCGGGGGGGCCTCGGAGACCCAGTACTTC	CASSHPSGGASETQYF
TRBJ1-2	NA	NA	TRBV13	TGTGCCAGCAGCCCAATGCCCTCGACAGGCAACTATGGCTACACCTTC	CASSPMPSTGNYGYTF
TRBJ2-5	few	NA	TRBV11-2	TGTGCCAGCAGCTTGGGACTGTTGGTAGAGACCCAGTACTTC	CASSLGLLVETQYF
TRBJ2-2	NA	NA	TRBV7-3	TGTGCCAGCAGCTCAAGGGGTGCCGGGGAGCTGTTTTTT	CASSSRGAGELFF
TRBJ1-4	few	NA	TRBV5-4	TGTGCCAGCAGCTTCCCCGGAGATGAAAAACTGTTTTTT	CASSFPGDEKLFF
TRBJ1-2	few	TRBD1	TRBV18	TGTGCCAGCTCACCAGGGACAGGCCCAAACTATGGCTACACCTTC	CASSPGTGPNYGYTF
TRBJ2-1	NA	NA	TRBV3-1	TGTGCCAGCAGCCCCTCTGACAATGAGCAGTTCTTC	CASSPSDNEQFF
TRBJ1-1	NA	NA	TRBV6-1	TGTGCCAGCAGTGAGTCAGTAAACACTGAAGCTTTCTTT	CASSESVNTEAFF
TRBJ2-3	many	NA	TRBV2	TGTGCCAGCAGTGTAGGGTTCACTAGCACAGATACGCAGTATTTT	CASSVGFTSTDTQYF
TRBJ1-2	once	NA	TRBV5-1	TGCGCCAGCAGTACAGGAGGCACCACCGTATCCTATGGCTACACCTTC	CASSTGGTTVSYGYTF
TRBJ2-7	few	TRBD2	TRBV3-1	TGTGCCAGCAGCCAAGGTGCTAGCGGGAGAGGCGAGCAGTACTTC	CASSQGASGRGEQYF
TRBJ1-2	NA	NA	TRBV4-1	TGCGCCAGCAGCCAAGAAGGCGGGGCAAACTATGGCTACACCTTC	CASSQEGGANYGYTF
TRBJ1-1	many	NA	TRBV6-2/TRBV6-3	TGTGCCAGCAGTGCTATAGGGGACACTGAAGCTTTCTTT	CASSAIGDTEAFF
TRBJ2-2	many	NA	TRBV5-1	TGCGCCAGCAGCTCGGGACAGAACACCGGGGAGCTGTTTTTT	CASSSGQNTGELFF
TRBJ2-7	few	TRBD2	TRBV11-2	TGTGCCAGCAGCTTAGACGGTTGGGGAGGGGAAGAGCAGTACTTC	CASSLDGWGGEEQYF
TRBJ1-3	many	TRBD1	TRBV6-5	TGTGCCAGCAGTTACTCGACAGGGATCGGAAACACCATATATTTT	CASSYSTGIGNTIYF
TRBJ1-4	NA	TRBD1	TRBV19	TGTGCCAGTAGTGCCCTGGACAGGGGAACAACTAATGAAAAACTGTTTTTT	CASSALDRGTTNEKLFF
TRBJ2-4	many	NA	TRBV6-9	TGTGCCAGCAGTCACCTGCTCCGGTTAACCAAAAACATTCAGTACTTC	CASSHLLRLTKNIQYF